This TCR beta chain derives from a study of CD4 T cells in relation to SARS-CoV-2 and coronaviruses. V lost 2 bases and J 2 bases, leaving 4 bases between the germline ends. This CDR3 region has 13 residues. Germline CDR1 reads ENHRY; CDR2 reads SYGVKD. Sequenced by immunoSEQ multiplex PCR; TCRdb stores in-frame clones only, minus some. This table holds 35,000 to 40,000 clones, 70% to 90% found once. What was sequenced was memory CD4+ T cells from PBMCs. The TCR was taken from an adult with COVID-19. The chain uses TRBV10-3 and TRBJ2-1, with D unresolved. CDR3 DNA sequence: TGTGCCATCAGTGAGAGCACCTACAATGAGCAGTTCTTC. It encodes CAISESTYNEQFF.